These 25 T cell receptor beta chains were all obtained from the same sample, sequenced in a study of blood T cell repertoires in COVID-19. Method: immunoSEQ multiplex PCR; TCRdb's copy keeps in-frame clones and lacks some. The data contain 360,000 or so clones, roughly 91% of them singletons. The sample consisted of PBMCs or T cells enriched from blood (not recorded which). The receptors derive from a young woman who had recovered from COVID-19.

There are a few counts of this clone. CDR3 in DNA: TGCAGTGTGCCGGGTAACACTGAAGCTTTCTTT. Translated: CSVPGNTEAFF. V and J are TRBV20-1 and TRBJ1-1; D unresolved. Between the trimmed V and J ends, which lost 7 bases and 2 bases, there was a span of 8 bases. Germline assignment: CDR1 DFQATT and CDR2 SNEGSKA (reference sequence). The CDR3 extends over 11 amino acids.

CDR3 loop: CASSVDGGNSPLHF. The CDR3 DNA sequence: TGTGCCAGCAGCGTAGACGGGGGGAATTCACCCCTCCACTTT. The V call is TRBV9, the J call TRBJ1-6; D perhaps matches TRBD1 (5 bases). Trimming shortened V by 0 bases and J by 7 bases, and 8 bases separated the two germline ends. The CDR3 runs 14 residues. Germline CDR1 reads SGDLS; CDR2 reads YYNGEE.

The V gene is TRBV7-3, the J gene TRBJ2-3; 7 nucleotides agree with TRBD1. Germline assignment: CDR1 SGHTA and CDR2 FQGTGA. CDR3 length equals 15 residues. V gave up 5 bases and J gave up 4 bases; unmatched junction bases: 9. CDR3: CASSVTGDKADTQYF. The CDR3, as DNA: TGTGCCAGCAGCGTTACAGGGGACAAGGCAGATACGCAGTATTTT.

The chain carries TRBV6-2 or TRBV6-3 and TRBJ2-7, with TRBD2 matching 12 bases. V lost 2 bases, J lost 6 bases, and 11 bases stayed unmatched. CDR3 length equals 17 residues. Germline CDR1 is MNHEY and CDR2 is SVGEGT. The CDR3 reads CASSYDRQGLAGGEQYF. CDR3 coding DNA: TGTGCCAGCAGTTACGACCGTCAGGGACTAGCGGGTGGCGAGCAGTACTTC.

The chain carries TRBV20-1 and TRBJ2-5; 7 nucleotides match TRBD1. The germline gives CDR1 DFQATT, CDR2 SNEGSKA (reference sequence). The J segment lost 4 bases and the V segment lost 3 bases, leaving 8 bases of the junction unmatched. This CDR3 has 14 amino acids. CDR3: CSASHGTEGETQYF. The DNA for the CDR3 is TGCAGTGCTAGTCACGGGACAGAGGGAGAGACCCAGTACTTC.

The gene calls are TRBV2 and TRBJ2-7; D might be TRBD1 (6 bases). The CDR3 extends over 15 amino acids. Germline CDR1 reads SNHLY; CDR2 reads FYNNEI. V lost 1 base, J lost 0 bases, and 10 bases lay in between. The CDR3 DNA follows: TGTGCCAGCAGTGAAGGACAGGTGAGCTCCTACGAGCAGTACTTC. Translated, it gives CASSEGQVSSYEQYF.

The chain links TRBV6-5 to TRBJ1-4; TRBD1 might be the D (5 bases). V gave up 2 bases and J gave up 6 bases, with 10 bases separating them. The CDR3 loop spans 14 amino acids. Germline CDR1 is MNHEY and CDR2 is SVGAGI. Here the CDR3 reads CASSYGRGDEKLFF. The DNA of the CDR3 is TGTGCCAGCAGTTACGGGAGGGGAGATGAAAAACTGTTTTTT.

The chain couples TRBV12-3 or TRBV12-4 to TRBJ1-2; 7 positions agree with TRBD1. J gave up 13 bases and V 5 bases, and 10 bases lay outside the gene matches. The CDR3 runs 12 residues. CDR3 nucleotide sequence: TGTGCCAGCAGTCCGACAGGGTTTTCCGGCACCTTC. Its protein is CASSPTGFSGTF.

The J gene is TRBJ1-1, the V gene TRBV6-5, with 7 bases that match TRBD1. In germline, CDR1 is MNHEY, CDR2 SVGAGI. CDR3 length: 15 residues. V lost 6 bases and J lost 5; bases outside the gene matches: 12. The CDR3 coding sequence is TGTGCCAGCAGGGGAAAAGGGGGCCCGGGTACTGAAGCTTTCTTT. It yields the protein CASRGKGGPGTEAFF.

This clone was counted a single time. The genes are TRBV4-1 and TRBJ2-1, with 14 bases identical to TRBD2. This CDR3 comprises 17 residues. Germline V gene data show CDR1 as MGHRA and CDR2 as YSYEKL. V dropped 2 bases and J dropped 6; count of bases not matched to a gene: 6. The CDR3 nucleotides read TGCGCCAGCAGCCAACCGCCGGGACTAGCGGGAGCCAATGAGCAGTTCTTC. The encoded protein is CASSQPPGLAGANEQFF.

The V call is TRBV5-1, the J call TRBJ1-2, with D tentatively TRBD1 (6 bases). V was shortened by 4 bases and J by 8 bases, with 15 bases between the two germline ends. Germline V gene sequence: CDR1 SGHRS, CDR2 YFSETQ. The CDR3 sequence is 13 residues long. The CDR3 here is CASSQDRVEGYTF. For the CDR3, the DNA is TGCGCCAGCAGCCAGGACAGAGTTGAGGGCTACACCTTC.

CDR3 sequence (DNA): TGTGCCGTCCAGGGTGCTGGGGCCAACGTCCTGACTTTC. Encoded protein: CAVQGAGANVLTF. The V and J genes are TRBV10-3 and TRBJ2-6, with D perhaps TRBD1 (5 bases). V dropped 11 bases and J dropped 2 bases, with 10 bases sitting between them. The germline gives CDR1 ENHRY, CDR2 SYGVKD. The CDR3 extends over 13 amino acids.

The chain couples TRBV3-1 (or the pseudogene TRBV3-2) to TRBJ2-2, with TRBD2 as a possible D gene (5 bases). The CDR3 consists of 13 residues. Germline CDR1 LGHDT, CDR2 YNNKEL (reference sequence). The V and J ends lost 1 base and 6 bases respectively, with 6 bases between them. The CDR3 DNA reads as TGTGCCAGCAGCCAAGGTAGCGCCGGGGAGCTGTTTTTT. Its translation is CASSQGSAGELFF.

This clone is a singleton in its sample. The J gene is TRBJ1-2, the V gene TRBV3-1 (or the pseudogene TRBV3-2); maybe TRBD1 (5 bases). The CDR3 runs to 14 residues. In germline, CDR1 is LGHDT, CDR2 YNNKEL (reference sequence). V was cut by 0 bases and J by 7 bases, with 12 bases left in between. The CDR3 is CASSQDREAGGYTF. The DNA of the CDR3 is TGTGCCAGCAGCCAAGACAGGGAGGCGGGTGGCTACACCTTC.

CDR3 residues: CASSPEAYMGGYTF. In nucleotides, the CDR3 is TGTGCCAGCTCACCCGAAGCCTACATGGGCGGCTACACCTTC. This chain links TRBV18 with TRBJ1-2; no definite D call. The V gene's germline CDR1 is KGHSH and CDR2 LQKENI. The CDR3 loop spans 14 amino acids. The V end lost 3 bases, the J end lost 8 bases, and 16 bases lay between the germline ends.

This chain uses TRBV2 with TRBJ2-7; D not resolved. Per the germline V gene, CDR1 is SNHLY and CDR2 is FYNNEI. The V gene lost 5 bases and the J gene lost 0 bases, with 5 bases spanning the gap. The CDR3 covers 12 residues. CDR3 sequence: CASSPSSYEQYF. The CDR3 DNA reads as TGTGCCAGCAGTCCATCCTCCTACGAGCAGTACTTC.

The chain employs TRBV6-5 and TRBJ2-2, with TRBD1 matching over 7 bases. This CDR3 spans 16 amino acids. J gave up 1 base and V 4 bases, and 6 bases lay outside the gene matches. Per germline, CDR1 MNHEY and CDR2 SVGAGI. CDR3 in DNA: TGTGCCAGCAGTTCTCCGGGACAGCTGAACACCGGGGAGCTGTTTTTT. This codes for CASSSPGQLNTGELFF.

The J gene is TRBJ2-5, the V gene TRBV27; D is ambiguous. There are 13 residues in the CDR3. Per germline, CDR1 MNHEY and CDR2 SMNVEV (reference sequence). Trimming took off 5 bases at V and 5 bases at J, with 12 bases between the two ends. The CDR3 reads CASSRLPVETQYF. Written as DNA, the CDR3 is TGTGCCAGCAGTCGACTTCCTGTCGAGACCCAGTACTTC.

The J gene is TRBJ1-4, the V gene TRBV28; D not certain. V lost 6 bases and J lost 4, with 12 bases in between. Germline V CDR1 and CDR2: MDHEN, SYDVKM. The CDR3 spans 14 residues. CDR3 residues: CASRLTLVNEKLFF. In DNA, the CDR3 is TGTGCCAGCAGACTTACTTTGGTTAATGAAAAACTGTTTTTT.

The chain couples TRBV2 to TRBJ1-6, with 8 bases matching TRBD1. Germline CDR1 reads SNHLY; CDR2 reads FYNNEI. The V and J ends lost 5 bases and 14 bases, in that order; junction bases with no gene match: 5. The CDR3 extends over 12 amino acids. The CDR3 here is CASSLDRGTLHF. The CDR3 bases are TGTGCCAGCAGTCTAGACAGGGGCACCCTCCACTTT.

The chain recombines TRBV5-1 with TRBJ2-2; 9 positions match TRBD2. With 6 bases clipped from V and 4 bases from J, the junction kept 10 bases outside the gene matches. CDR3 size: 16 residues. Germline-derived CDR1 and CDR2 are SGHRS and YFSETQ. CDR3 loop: CASTLTAGGGTGELFF. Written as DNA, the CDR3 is TGCGCCAGCACCCTCACAGCGGGGGGCGGCACCGGGGAGCTGTTTTTT.

CDR3 protein: CASSSGDRGDWPQHF. CDR3 nucleotides: TGTGCCAGCAGCTCCGGGGACAGGGGAGATTGGCCCCAGCATTTT. V gene TRBV7-9 combines with J gene TRBJ1-5; TRBD1 matches at 10 bases. Germline values: CDR1 SEHNR, CDR2 FQNEAQ (reference sequence). The CDR3 is made up of 15 amino acids. Trimming cost V 4 bases and J 9 bases; bases outside gene matches: 9.

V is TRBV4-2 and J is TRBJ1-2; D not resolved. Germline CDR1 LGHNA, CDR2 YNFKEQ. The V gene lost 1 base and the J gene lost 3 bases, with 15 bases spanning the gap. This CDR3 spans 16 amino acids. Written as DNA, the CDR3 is TGTGCCAGCAGCCAAGTGGGAGACCGTACTGACTATGGCTACACCTTC. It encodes CASSQVGDRTDYGYTF.

In DNA form, the CDR3 reads TGTGCCACCCGATTACAGGGGGCGGGGGAAAAACTGTTTTTT. This gives the protein CATRLQGAGEKLFF. The chain links TRBV15 to TRBJ1-4, with TRBD1 matching over 9 bases. The CDR3 is made up of 14 amino acids. The V gene end was trimmed by 8 bases and the J gene end by 8 bases; junction bases not matched to a gene: 9. Germline CDR1 is LNHNV and CDR2 is YYDKDF (reference sequence).

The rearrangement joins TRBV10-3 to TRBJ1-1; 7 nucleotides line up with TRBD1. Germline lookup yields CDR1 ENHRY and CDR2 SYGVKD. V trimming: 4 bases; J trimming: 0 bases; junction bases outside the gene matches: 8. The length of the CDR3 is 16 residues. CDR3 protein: CAISADRRSVNTEAFF. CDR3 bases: TGTGCCATCAGTGCGGACAGGAGGTCGGTGAACACTGAAGCTTTCTTT.